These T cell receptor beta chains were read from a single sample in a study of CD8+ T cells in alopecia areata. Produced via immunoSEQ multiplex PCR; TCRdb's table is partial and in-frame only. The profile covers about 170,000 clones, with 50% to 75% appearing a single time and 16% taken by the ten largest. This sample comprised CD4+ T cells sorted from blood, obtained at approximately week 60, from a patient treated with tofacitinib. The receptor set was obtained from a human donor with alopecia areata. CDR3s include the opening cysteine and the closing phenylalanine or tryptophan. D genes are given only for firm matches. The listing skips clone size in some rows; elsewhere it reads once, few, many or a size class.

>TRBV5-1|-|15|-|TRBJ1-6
CASSLGQEYSSPLHF
TGCGCCAGCAGCTTGGGACAGGAGTATAGTTCACCCCTCCACTTT
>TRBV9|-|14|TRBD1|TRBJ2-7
CASSADGTANLQYF
TGTGCCAGCAGCGCTGACGGGACAGCCAATCTTCAGTACTTC
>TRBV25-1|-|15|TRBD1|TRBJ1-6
CASSGTDRVISPLHF
TGTGCCAGCAGTGGCACCGACAGGGTGATTTCACCCCTCCACTTT
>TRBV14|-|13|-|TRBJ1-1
CASSAGWNTEAFF
TGTGCCAGCAGCGCCGGGTGGAACACTGAAGCTTTCTTT
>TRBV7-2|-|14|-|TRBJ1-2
CASSRLGDNYGYTF
TGTGCCAGCAGCCGGCTGGGGGACAACTATGGCTACACCTTC
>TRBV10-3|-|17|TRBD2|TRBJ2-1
CAITPASGGAFGNEQFF
TGTGCCATCACCCCGGCTAGCGGGGGGGCCTTTGGGAATGAGCAGTTCTTC
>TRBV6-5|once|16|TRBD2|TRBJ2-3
CASSYSKRGVPDTQYF
TGTGCCAGCAGTTACTCGAAGCGGGGGGTGCCAGATACGCAGTATTTT
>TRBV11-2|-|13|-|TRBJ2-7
CASSPLSSYEQYF
TGTGCCAGCAGCCCGCTTTCCTCCTACGAGCAGTACTTC
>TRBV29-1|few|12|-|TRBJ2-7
CSIRDGTYEQYF
TGCAGCATCCGGGACGGAACCTACGAGCAGTACTTC
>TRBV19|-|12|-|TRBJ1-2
CASGRVGYGYTF
TGTGCCAGCGGTCGGGTCGGCTATGGCTACACCTTC
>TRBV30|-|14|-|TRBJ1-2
CAWISHGQSYGYTF
TGTGCCTGGATATCCCACGGCCAGTCCTATGGCTACACCTTC
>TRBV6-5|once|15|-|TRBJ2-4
CASRTGGAAKNIQYF
TGTGCCAGCAGGACCGGCGGGGCTGCCAAAAACATTCAGTACTTC
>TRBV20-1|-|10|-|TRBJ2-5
CSAYRETQYF
TGCAGTGCTTACAGGGAGACCCAGTACTTC
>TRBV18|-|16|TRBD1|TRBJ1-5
CASSSRTGGIGQPQHF
TGTGCCAGCTCATCTCGGACAGGGGGAATTGGTCAGCCCCAGCATTTT
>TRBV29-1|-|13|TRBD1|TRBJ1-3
CSASGGSGNTIYF
TGCAGCGCCTCAGGGGGCTCTGGAAACACCATATATTTT
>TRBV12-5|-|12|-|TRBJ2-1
CASGPDSGEQFF
TGTGCTAGTGGTCCCGACAGCGGGGAGCAGTTCTTC
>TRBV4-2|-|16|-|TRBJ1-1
CASSQGRQTTNTEAFF
TGTGCCAGCAGCCAAGGCAGACAGACGACGAACACTGAAGCTTTCTTT
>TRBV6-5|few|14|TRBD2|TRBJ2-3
CASNPGTITDTQYF
TGTGCCAGCAACCCCGGGACTATCACAGATACGCAGTATTTT
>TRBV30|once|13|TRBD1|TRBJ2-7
CAWSVRRGYEQYF
TGTGCCTGGAGTGTTCGCAGGGGGTACGAGCAGTACTTC
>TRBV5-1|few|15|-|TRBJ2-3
CASSLEAINTDTQYF
TGCGCCAGCAGCTTGGAAGCGATAAACACAGATACGCAGTATTTT
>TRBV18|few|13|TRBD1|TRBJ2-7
CASSRDSSYEQYF
TGTGCCAGCTCGAGGGACAGCTCCTACGAGCAGTACTTC
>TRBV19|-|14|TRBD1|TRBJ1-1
CASTLGQASAEAFF
TGTGCCAGTACCCTGGGACAGGCCAGCGCTGAAGCTTTCTTT
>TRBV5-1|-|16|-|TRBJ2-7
CASSFWAGGKDYEQYF
TGCGCCAGCAGCTTCTGGGCCGGGGGAAAGGACTACGAGCAGTACTTC
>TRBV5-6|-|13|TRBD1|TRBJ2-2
CASSQQGIGELFF
TGTGCCAGCAGCCAACAGGGGATCGGGGAGCTGTTTTTT
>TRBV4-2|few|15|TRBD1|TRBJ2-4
CASSQGDRGKNIQYF
TGTGCCAGCAGCCAAGGAGACAGGGGTAAAAACATTCAGTACTTC
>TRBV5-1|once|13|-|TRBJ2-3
CASSFTDGDTQYF
TGCGCCAGCAGCTTTACAGATGGAGATACGCAGTATTTT
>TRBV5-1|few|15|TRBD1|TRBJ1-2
CASSKSATGGYGYTF
TGCGCCAGCAGCAAATCCGCGACAGGGGGCTATGGCTACACCTTC
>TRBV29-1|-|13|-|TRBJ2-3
CSVTTVRTDTQYF
TGCAGCGTTACCACCGTCCGCACAGATACGCAGTATTTT